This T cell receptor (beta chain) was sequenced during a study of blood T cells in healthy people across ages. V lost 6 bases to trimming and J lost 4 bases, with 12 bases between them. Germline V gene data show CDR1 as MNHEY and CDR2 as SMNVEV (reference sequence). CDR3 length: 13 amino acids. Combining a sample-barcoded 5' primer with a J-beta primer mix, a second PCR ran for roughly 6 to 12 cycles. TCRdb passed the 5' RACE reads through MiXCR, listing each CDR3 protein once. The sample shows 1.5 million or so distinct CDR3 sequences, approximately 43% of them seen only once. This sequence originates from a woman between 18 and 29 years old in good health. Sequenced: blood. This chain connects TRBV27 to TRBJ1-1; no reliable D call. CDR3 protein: CASSWSAGTEAFF. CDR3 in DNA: TGTGCCAGCAGCTGGAGCGCGGGCACTGAAGCTTTCTTT.